This T cell receptor beta chain was captured by sequencing in a study of lymphopenia after photon versus proton radiotherapy. Study-level results: Survival link was tested only in deceased patients; proton benefit remains a possibility. Larger post-nadir TCR diversity loss correlated inversely with survival in deceased patients.

The protocol was immunoSEQ multiplex PCR, while the TCRdb copy is restricted to in-frame clones and leaves out a portion. The sample lists approximately 30,000 clones; roughly four fifths were seen once. The CDR3 spans 14 residues. The V gene lost 5 bases and the J gene lost 4 bases, with 12 bases spanning the gap. Germline loops: CDR1 LGHNA, CDR2 YNFKEQ. As regards this clone: What it recognizes is unknown.

The sequencing used peripheral blood, collected from a patient treated with photon-based radiotherapy. V and J are TRBV4-2 and TRBJ1-5, with D maybe TRBD1 (5 bases). The sequence came from a man over 45 with gastric cancer. The CDR3 DNA is TGTGCCAGCAGCTCCACAGAGGGGAATCAGCCCCAGCATTTT. As protein: CASSSTEGNQPQHF.